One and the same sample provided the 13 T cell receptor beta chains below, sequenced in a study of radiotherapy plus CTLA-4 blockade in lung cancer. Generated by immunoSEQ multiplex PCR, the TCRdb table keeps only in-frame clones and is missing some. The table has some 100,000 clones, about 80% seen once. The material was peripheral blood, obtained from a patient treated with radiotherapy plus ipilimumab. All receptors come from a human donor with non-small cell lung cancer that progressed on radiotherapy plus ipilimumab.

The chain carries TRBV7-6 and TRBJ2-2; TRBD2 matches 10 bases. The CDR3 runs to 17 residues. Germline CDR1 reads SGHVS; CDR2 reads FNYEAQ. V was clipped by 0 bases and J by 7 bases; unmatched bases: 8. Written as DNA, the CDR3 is TGTGCCAGCAGCTTAGCCAGCGGGAGGGCTAGGAACGGGGAGCTGTTTTTT. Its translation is CASSLASGRARNGELFF.

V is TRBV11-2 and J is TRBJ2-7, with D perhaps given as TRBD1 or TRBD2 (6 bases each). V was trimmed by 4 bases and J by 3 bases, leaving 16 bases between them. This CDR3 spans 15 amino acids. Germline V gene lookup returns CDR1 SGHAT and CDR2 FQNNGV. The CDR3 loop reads CASSSRPEGDYEQYF. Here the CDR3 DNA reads TGTGCCAGCAGCTCCAGACCGGAGGGGGACTACGAGCAGTACTTC.

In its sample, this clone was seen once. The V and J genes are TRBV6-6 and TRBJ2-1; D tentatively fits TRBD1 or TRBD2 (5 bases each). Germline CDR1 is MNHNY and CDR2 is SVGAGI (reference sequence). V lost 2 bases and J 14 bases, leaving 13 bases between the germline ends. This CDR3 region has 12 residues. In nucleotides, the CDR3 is TGTGCCAGCAGTTACGGCGTGGGGGTTAAGTTCTTC. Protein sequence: CASSYGVGVKFF.

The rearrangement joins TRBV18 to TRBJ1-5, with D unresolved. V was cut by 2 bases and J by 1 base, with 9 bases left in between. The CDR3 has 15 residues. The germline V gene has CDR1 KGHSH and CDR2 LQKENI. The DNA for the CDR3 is TGTGCCAGCTCACCAAATGCAAAGAGCAATCAGCCCCAGCATTTT. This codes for CASSPNAKSNQPQHF.

Written as DNA, the CDR3 is TGTGCCACCAGCAGTAGACAGGTCCGCACAGATACGCAGTATTTT. This codes for CATSSRQVRTDTQYF. The V gene is TRBV15, the J gene TRBJ2-3, with D perhaps TRBD1 (6 bases). The V gene's germline CDR1 is LNHNV and CDR2 YYDKDF (reference sequence). The germline V and J ends were trimmed by 3 bases and 1 base, with 11 bases remaining between them. CDR3 length: 15 residues. The full variable domain, in which reference TRBV15 and TRBJ2-3 provide the parts outside the CDR3, is DAMVIQNPRYQVTQFGKPVTLSCSQTLNHNVMYWYQQKSSQAPKLLFHYYDKDFNNEADTPDNFQSRRPNTSFCFLDIRSPGLGDTAMYLCATSSRQVRTDTQYFGPGTRLTVL.

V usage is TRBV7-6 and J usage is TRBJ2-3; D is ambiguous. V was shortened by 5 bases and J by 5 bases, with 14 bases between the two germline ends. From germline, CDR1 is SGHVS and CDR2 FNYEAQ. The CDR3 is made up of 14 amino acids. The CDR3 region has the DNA TGTGCCAGCAGCCAGGCTAGGATGGGAGATACGCAGTATTTT. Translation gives CASSQARMGDTQYF.

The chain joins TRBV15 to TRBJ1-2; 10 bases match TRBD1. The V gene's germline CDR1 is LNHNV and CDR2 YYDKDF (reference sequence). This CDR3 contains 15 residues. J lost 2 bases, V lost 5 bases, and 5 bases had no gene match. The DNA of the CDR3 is TGTGCCACCAGCGGACCGGGACAGGGGAACTATGGCTACACCTTC. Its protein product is CATSGPGQGNYGYTF.

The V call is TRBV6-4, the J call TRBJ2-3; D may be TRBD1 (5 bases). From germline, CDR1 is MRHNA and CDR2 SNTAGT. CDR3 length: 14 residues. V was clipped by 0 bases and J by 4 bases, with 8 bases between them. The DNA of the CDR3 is TGTGCCAGCAGTGACTCGGTAGGGGCAGATACGCAGTATTTT. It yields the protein CASSDSVGADTQYF.

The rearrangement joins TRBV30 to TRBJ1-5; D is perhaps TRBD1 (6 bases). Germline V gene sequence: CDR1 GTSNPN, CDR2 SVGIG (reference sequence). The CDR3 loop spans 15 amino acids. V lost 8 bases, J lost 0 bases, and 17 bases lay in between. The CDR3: CAGGQGSSSNQPQHF. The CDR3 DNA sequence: TGTGCCGGGGGGCAGGGGAGTAGTAGCAATCAGCCCCAGCATTTT.

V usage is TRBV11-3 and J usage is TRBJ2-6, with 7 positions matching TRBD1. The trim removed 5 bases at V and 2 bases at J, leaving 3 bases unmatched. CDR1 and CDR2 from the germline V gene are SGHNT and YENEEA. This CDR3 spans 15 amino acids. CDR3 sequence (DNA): TGTGCCAGCAGCCTCACAGGGGCTGGGGCCAACGTCCTGACTTTC. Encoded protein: CASSLTGAGANVLTF.

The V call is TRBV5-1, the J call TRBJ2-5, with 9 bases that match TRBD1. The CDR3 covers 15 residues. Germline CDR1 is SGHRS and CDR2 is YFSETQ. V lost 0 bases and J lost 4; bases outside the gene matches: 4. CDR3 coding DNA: TGCGCCAGCAGCTTGGCGGACAGGGGTCTAGAGACCCAGTACTTC. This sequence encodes CASSLADRGLETQYF. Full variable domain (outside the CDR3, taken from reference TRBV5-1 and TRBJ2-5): KAGVTQTPRYLIKTRGQQVTLSCSPISGHRSVSWYQQTPGQGLQFLFEYFSETQRNKGNFPGRFSGRQFSNSRSEMNVSTLELGDSALYLCASSLADRGLETQYFGPGTRLLVL.

CDR3 DNA: TGTGCCAGCAGCTCCCCTAGCGGGAATTCCTACAATGAGCAGTTCTTC. This sequence encodes CASSSPSGNSYNEQFF. The chain employs TRBV27 and TRBJ2-1, with 9 bases identical to TRBD2. From germline, CDR1 is MNHEY and CDR2 SMNVEV (reference sequence). J was trimmed by 1 base and V by 6 bases; bases with no gene match: 7. The CDR3 runs 16 residues.

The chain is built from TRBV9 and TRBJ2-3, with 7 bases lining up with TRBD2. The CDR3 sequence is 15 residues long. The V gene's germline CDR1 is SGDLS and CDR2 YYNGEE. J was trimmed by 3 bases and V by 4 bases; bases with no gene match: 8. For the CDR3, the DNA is TGTGCCAGCAGCCCACGGGGGGAGCGGACAGATACGCAGTATTTT. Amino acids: CASSPRGERTDTQYF.